This entry concerns a single T cell receptor (beta chain). The data were obtained in a study of early stage breast cancer tumors. In the study overall: Among some 12 ER+/PR+/HER2- tumors, eight were ductal, four lobular.

The CDR3 consists of 14 residues. The germline CDR1 and CDR2 sequences are MNHNS and SASEGT. V was pared by 6 bases and J by 7 bases, with 15 bases between. Libraries were prepared by immunoSEQ multiplex PCR; TCRdb keeps only in-frame clonotypes and omits some of them. The repertoire includes some 47,000 clones, approximately 80% of them detected once, and under 1.5% sits in the top ten. The rearrangement links TRBV6-1 to TRBJ2-2; no definite D call. The TCR sequence derives from a person aged 45-65 years with breast cancer. The sample comprised blood. In DNA form, the CDR3 reads TGTGCCAGCAGGCCACTCCTTGGGGACGGGGAGCTGTTTTTT. As protein: CASRPLLGDGELFF.